The 9 T cell receptor beta chains listed next were all sequenced from one sample in a study of molecular identifiers for immune sequencing clone quantification. Each CDR3 protein gets one entry after TCRdb re-called the PCR reads with MiXCR. Among more than 300,000 distinct CDR3 sequences, 20% to 25% were seen once, and the ten largest hold 0.7% to 0.9%. The sequencing sample was made of naive CD8+ T cells from blood, with Jurkat cell RNA spiked in. Subset given: FACS-sorted CD8+CD4-CCR7+CD45RA+ naive T cells. These receptors all come from a human donor in good health. Some libraries in this study had Jurkat cell RNA spiked in.

The sample holds many counts of this clonotype. V usage is TRBV7-2 and J usage is TRBJ2-3; 7 positions agree with TRBD2. With 6 bases clipped from V and 2 bases from J, the junction kept 11 bases outside the gene matches. The CDR3 is 16 residues long. CDR1 and CDR2 (germline): SGHTA, FQGNSA. DNA of the CDR3: TGTGCCAGCAGTCCCTCAGGCGGGGGAATCACAGATACGCAGTATTTT. Translation: CASSPSGGGITDTQYF.

This clonotype was counted at least ten times. The chain has TRBV5-1 and TRBJ1-1, with D possibly matching TRBD1 (6 bases). Germline CDR1 and CDR2: SGHRS and YFSETQ. The ends were cut back, 1 base at V and 4 bases at J, with 11 bases in the middle. This CDR3 has 14 amino acids. For the CDR3, the DNA is TGCGCCAGCAGCTTGCACGGGGGGGCCACTGAAGCTTTCTTT. Amino acids: CASSLHGGATEAFF. Drawing the rest from reference TRBV5-1 and TRBJ1-1, the complete variable domain is KAGVTQTPRYLIKTRGQQVTLSCSPISGHRSVSWYQQTPGQGLQFLFEYFSETQRNKGNFPGRFSGRQFSNSRSEMNVSTLELGDSALYLCASSLHGGATEAFFGQGTRLTVV.

This clonotype was detected many times. The chain is built from TRBV12-3 or TRBV12-4 and TRBJ2-6, with D perhaps being TRBD1 or TRBD2 (5 bases each). This CDR3 spans 17 amino acids. The germline V and J ends were trimmed by 6 bases and 2 bases, with 17 bases remaining between them. Here the CDR3 reads CASRPRDVHAGANVLTF. DNA for the CDR3: TGTGCCAGCAGACCCCGGGACGTACATGCTGGGGCCAACGTCCTGACTTTC.

This clonotype was counted many times. The chain has TRBV5-4 and TRBJ2-7; D is perhaps TRBD2 (6 bases). Germline assignment: CDR1 SGHNT and CDR2 YYREEE (reference sequence). This CDR3 has 14 residues. With 3 bases removed from V and 2 bases from J, the gap between germline ends came to 12 bases. The CDR3 sequence is CASSSGTLAYEQYF. The CDR3 DNA follows: TGTGCCAGCAGCTCCGGGACTCTAGCCTACGAGCAGTACTTC.

Points on this clonotype: A read error is possible here, since a much larger clone lies one base away. This chain uses TRBV27 with TRBJ2-5; tentative D call: TRBD1 (6 bases). The ends were cut back, 6 bases at V and 1 base at J, with 15 bases in the middle. The germline V gene has CDR1 MNHEY and CDR2 SMNVEV (reference sequence). This CDR3 is 15 amino acids long. The CDR3 here is CASSPNKGVQETQYF. The CDR3 nucleotides are TGTGCCAGCAGCCCAAATAAGGGGGTCCAAGAGACCCAGTACTTC.

At least ten counts were recorded for this clonotype. The rearrangement links TRBV20-1 to TRBJ2-7; tentatively, D is TRBD1 (6 bases). Trimming took off 5 bases at V and 2 bases at J, with 16 bases between the two ends. Germline CDR1 reads DFQATT; CDR2 reads SNEGSKA (reference sequence). The CDR3 length is 14 residues. Written as DNA, the CDR3 is TGCAGTGCTGAAAGCCTGGGGGCGCCCTACGAGCAGTACTTC. Residues: CSAESLGAPYEQYF.

This clonotype was counted ten times or more. This rearrangement joins TRBV6-5 to TRBJ2-3; TRBD2 agrees at 9 bases. Trimming removed 3 bases from V and 1 base from J; junction bases left unmatched: 2. Looked up from germline, CDR1 is MNHEY and CDR2 is SVGAGI. This CDR3 region has 15 residues. The CDR3 nucleotides read TGTGCCAGCAGTTATAAGCGGGGGGGCACAGATACGCAGTATTTT. The encoded protein is CASSYKRGGTDTQYF.

In its sample, this clonotype was seen many times. The chain combines TRBV7-2 with TRBJ2-3, with 7 bases lining up with TRBD1. From germline, CDR1 is SGHTA and CDR2 FQGNSA. The V and J ends lost 4 bases and 2 bases, in that order; junction bases with no gene match: 6. The CDR3 runs 15 residues. CDR3 sequence reads: CASSSGQRATDTQYF. The CDR3 bases are TGTGCCAGCAGCTCGGGACAGAGAGCCACAGATACGCAGTATTTT.

This clonotype was counted only a few times. V usage is TRBV20-1 and J usage is TRBJ2-7; the match to TRBD1 covers 10 bases. The CDR3 sequence is 13 residues long. The J segment lost 0 bases and the V segment lost 7 bases, leaving 3 bases of the junction unmatched. Germline V gene lookup returns CDR1 DFQATT and CDR2 SNEGSKA (reference sequence). The CDR3 region has the DNA TGCAGTGGTAGGGACAGGGGCTCCTACGAGCAGTACTTC. Translating it yields CSGRDRGSYEQYF.